The rows below give T cell receptor beta chains drawn from one sample of a study of T cells in tumors after PD-1 blockade. Assay used: immunoSEQ multiplex PCR; TCRdb lists only in-frame clones, some missing. Here the sample spans 3,500 to 4,500 clones, 65% to 70% being singletons. The source was tumor tissue, collected before anti-PD-1 treatment. These receptor sequences come from a human donor with basal cell carcinoma. The CDR3 runs from the conserved cysteine through the conserved F or W. Each record gives: D gene, V gene, J gene, clone size, CDR3 protein, CDR3 DNA. The D gene is left open where the match is weak. Some rows mark clone size as missing; the rest say once, few, many or name a class of expanded clone.

D: NA
V: TRBV7-2
J: TRBJ1-3
size: NA
CDR3: CASSLAPGGNTIYF
DNA: TGTGCCAGCAGCTTAGCTCCCGGGGGGAACACCATATATTTT

D: NA
V: TRBV4-2
J: TRBJ1-6
size: NA
CDR3: CASSQVGRAGSPLHF
DNA: TGTGCCAGCAGCCAGGTTGGAAGGGCAGGGTCACCCCTCCACTTT

D: NA
V: TRBV9
J: TRBJ2-7
size: NA
CDR3: CASSVDYSYEQYF
DNA: TGTGCCAGCAGCGTAGACTACAGCTACGAGCAGTACTTC

D: TRBD1
V: TRBV7-2
J: TRBJ1-1
size: NA
CDR3: CASSLGQGAGNTEAFF
DNA: TGTGCCAGCAGCTTAGGACAGGGGGCGGGAAACACTGAAGCTTTCTTT

D: NA
V: TRBV24-1
J: TRBJ2-3
size: once
CDR3: CATSRAGTQYF
DNA: TGTGCCACCAGTCGCGCGGGTACGCAGTATTTT

D: TRBD1
V: TRBV4-3
J: TRBJ2-7
size: NA
CDR3: CASSRNPTGASYEQYF
DNA: TGCGCCAGCAGCCGAAATCCGACAGGGGCATCCTACGAGCAGTACTTC

D: TRBD1
V: TRBV10-3
J: TRBJ1-1
size: NA
CDR3: CAISAVSTGDTEAFF
DNA: TGTGCCATCAGTGCCGTCAGTACAGGGGACACTGAAGCTTTCTTT

D: TRBD1
V: TRBV6-5
J: TRBJ2-1
size: NA
CDR3: CASRPTGNNEQFF
DNA: TGTGCCAGCAGACCGACAGGGAACAATGAGCAGTTCTTC

D: TRBD1
V: TRBV4-1
J: TRBJ2-7
size: NA
CDR3: CASSLPRTGESYEQYF
DNA: TGCGCCAGCAGCCTCCCCCGGACAGGGGAGTCCTACGAGCAGTACTTC

D: NA
V: TRBV6-6
J: TRBJ2-7
size: few
CDR3: CASSYDSYYEQYF
DNA: TGTGCCAGCAGTTACGACAGCTACTACGAGCAGTACTTC

D: NA
V: TRBV7-2
J: TRBJ1-5
size: NA
CDR3: CASSSTSGSNQPQHF
DNA: TGTGCCAGCAGCTCGACGTCGGGGTCCAATCAGCCCCAGCATTTT

D: NA
V: TRBV5-5
J: TRBJ1-2
size: NA
CDR3: CASSLLTADYGYTF
DNA: TGTGCCAGCAGCTTACTGACAGCCGATTATGGCTACACCTTC

D: NA
V: TRBV21-1
J: TRBJ2-5
size: few
CDR3: CASSKVGTEETQYF
DNA: TGTGCCAGCAGCAAAGTCGGGACAGAAGAGACCCAGTACTTC

D: TRBD2
V: TRBV27
J: TRBJ2-5
size: few
CDR3: CASSIAGARGTQYF
DNA: TGTGCCAGCAGCATAGCGGGGGCCAGGGGGACCCAGTACTTC

D: NA
V: TRBV15
J: TRBJ2-1
size: NA
CDR3: CATSRAAGHSYNEQFF
DNA: TGTGCCACCAGCAGAGCAGCGGGCCATTCCTACAATGAGCAGTTCTTC

D: NA
V: TRBV3-1/TRBV3-2
J: TRBJ2-5
size: NA
CDR3: CASSQGSASSQETQYF
DNA: TGTGCCAGCAGCCAAGGCTCGGCTAGCAGTCAAGAGACCCAGTACTTC

D: TRBD2
V: TRBV7-2
J: TRBJ2-7
size: NA
CDR3: CASSPPGGTYEQYF
DNA: TGTGCCAGCAGCCCCCCGGGAGGCACCTACGAGCAGTACTTC

D: TRBD1
V: TRBV7-3
J: TRBJ2-7
size: NA
CDR3: CASSLRGQGTSEYF
DNA: TGTGCCAGCAGCTTGAGGGGGCAGGGGACCTCGGAGTACTTC

D: TRBD1
V: TRBV10-1
J: TRBJ2-5
size: NA
CDR3: CASSPMRSGGIQETQYF
DNA: TGCGCCAGCAGCCCAATGCGGTCAGGGGGAATTCAAGAGACCCAGTACTTC

D: NA
V: TRBV6-6
J: TRBJ1-5
size: NA
CDR3: CASSYSAGDSNQPQHF
DNA: TGTGCCAGCAGTTACTCGGCCGGAGATAGCAATCAGCCCCAGCATTTT

D: NA
V: TRBV27
J: TRBJ1-1
size: NA
CDR3: CASLAGLNTEAFF
DNA: TGTGCCAGTCTAGCAGGGTTGAACACTGAAGCTTTCTTT

D: TRBD2
V: TRBV6-5
J: TRBJ2-3
size: NA
CDR3: CASRSTGTSIDTQYF
DNA: TGTGCCAGCAGATCTACCGGGACTAGCATTGATACGCAGTATTTT

D: NA
V: TRBV9
J: TRBJ2-2
size: once
CDR3: CASSEGAGELFF
DNA: TGTGCCAGCAGCGAGGGAGCCGGGGAGCTGTTTTTT

D: TRBD1
V: TRBV6-2/TRBV6-3
J: TRBJ1-5
size: NA
CDR3: CASSYLRGQGVSNQPQHF
DNA: TGTGCCAGCAGTTACCTGAGGGGACAGGGTGTGAGCAATCAGCCCCAGCATTTT

D: NA
V: TRBV20-1
J: TRBJ2-5
size: NA
CDR3: CSAWDVETQYF
DNA: TGCAGTGCTTGGGACGTGGAGACCCAGTACTTC

D: NA
V: TRBV4-1
J: TRBJ2-7
size: NA
CDR3: CASSQAYFGEQYF
DNA: TGCGCCAGCAGCCAAGCGTATTTCGGCGAGCAGTACTTC

D: TRBD2
V: TRBV13
J: TRBJ2-1
size: NA
CDR3: CASSFSRDFLTSGGGWIYNEQFF
DNA: TGTGCCAGCAGCTTCTCACGTGATTTCCTAACTAGCGGGGGGGGCTGGATATACAATGAGCAGTTCTTC

D: NA
V: TRBV7-3
J: TRBJ1-6
size: NA
CDR3: CASSEGLNSPLHF
DNA: TGTGCCAGCAGCGAGGGCCTGAATTCACCCCTCCACTTT

D: TRBD1
V: TRBV5-5
J: TRBJ2-3
size: NA
CDR3: CASSSTGVPFLSSTDTQYF
DNA: TGTGCCAGCAGCTCGACAGGGGTTCCCTTCCTGTCTAGCACAGATACGCAGTATTTT

D: NA
V: TRBV9
J: TRBJ2-5
size: NA
CDR3: CASSVAGFGQETQYF
DNA: TGTGCCAGCAGCGTAGCTGGTTTCGGCCAAGAGACCCAGTACTTC

D: TRBD1
V: TRBV4-3
J: TRBJ1-5
size: NA
CDR3: CASSSGTGGGQPQHF
DNA: TGCGCCAGCAGCAGCGGGACAGGGGGCGGTCAGCCCCAGCATTTT

D: NA
V: TRBV25-1
J: TRBJ2-2
size: NA
CDR3: CASSARVGPGELFF
DNA: TGTGCCAGCAGTGCCAGGGTAGGGCCCGGGGAGCTGTTTTTT

D: NA
V: TRBV6-4
J: TRBJ2-1
size: NA
CDR3: CASSDSGEQNEQFF
DNA: TGTGCCAGCAGTGACAGTGGGGAGCAAAATGAGCAGTTCTTC

D: TRBD1
V: TRBV6-6
J: TRBJ1-4
size: NA
CDR3: CASGSRGVSPGQGVPNEKLFF
DNA: TGTGCCAGCGGCTCCCGCGGCGTGAGTCCGGGACAGGGGGTTCCTAATGAAAAACTGTTTTTT

D: TRBD1
V: TRBV30
J: TRBJ2-7
size: NA
CDR3: CALYTGVEQYF
DNA: TGTGCCCTATACACAGGGGTCGAGCAGTACTTC

D: TRBD1
V: TRBV27
J: TRBJ2-1
size: NA
CDR3: CASSSPRTGNNEQFF
DNA: TGTGCCAGCAGTTCCCCCCGGACAGGAAACAATGAGCAGTTCTTC

D: NA
V: TRBV19
J: TRBJ2-5
size: NA
CDR3: CASSISVGRETQYF
DNA: TGTGCCAGTAGTATTTCGGTCGGACGGGAGACCCAGTACTTC

D: TRBD1
V: TRBV4-1
J: TRBJ1-2
size: NA
CDR3: CASSLNTGDDGYTF
DNA: TGCGCCAGCAGTCTTAATACAGGGGACGATGGCTACACCTTC

D: NA
V: TRBV4-3
J: TRBJ2-7
size: NA
CDR3: CASSQDRGGSYEQYF
DNA: TGCGCCAGCAGCCAAGACAGGGGGGGGTCCTACGAGCAGTACTTC

D: NA
V: TRBV6-5
J: TRBJ1-5
size: NA
CDR3: CASSLRGTDREHF
DNA: TGTGCCAGCAGCCTAAGGGGGACTGATAGAGAGCATTTT

D: TRBD2
V: TRBV7-9
J: TRBJ2-7
size: NA
CDR3: CASSLAREGEQYF
DNA: TGTGCCAGCAGCTTAGCTCGGGAGGGCGAGCAGTACTTC

D: NA
V: TRBV10-2
J: TRBJ1-4
size: large
CDR3: CASSWGRGEKLFF
DNA: TGCGCCAGCAGTTGGGGGCGCGGTGAAAAACTGTTTTTT

D: NA
V: TRBV6-1
J: TRBJ2-2
size: NA
CDR3: CASSEQTGNTGELFF
DNA: TGTGCCAGCAGTGAACAGACGGGGAACACCGGGGAGCTGTTTTTT

D: NA
V: TRBV7-2
J: TRBJ1-2
size: NA
CDR3: CASSLVRGSYGYTF
DNA: TGTGCCAGCAGCTTAGTTCGGGGGAGCTATGGCTACACCTTC

D: NA
V: TRBV5-1
J: TRBJ2-5
size: few
CDR3: CASRGYGVGETQYF
DNA: TGCGCCAGCAGGGGGTACGGGGTCGGGGAGACCCAGTACTTC

D: TRBD1
V: TRBV30
J: TRBJ1-2
size: NA
CDR3: CAWSRDRGLLRYGYTF
DNA: TGTGCCTGGAGCCGGGACAGGGGCCTCCTACGCTATGGCTACACCTTC

D: NA
V: TRBV5-1
J: TRBJ2-3
size: NA
CDR3: CASSQGTPGDTQYF
DNA: TGCGCCAGCAGCCAAGGGACCCCAGGAGATACGCAGTATTTT

D: NA
V: TRBV6-1
J: TRBJ2-7
size: NA
CDR3: CASSDWGLGQYF
DNA: TGTGCCAGCAGTGATTGGGGACTCGGACAGTACTTC

D: TRBD2
V: TRBV2
J: TRBJ2-7
size: NA
CDR3: CASSAAGAHYEQYF
DNA: TGTGCCAGCAGTGCAGCGGGGGCCCACTACGAGCAGTACTTC

D: NA
V: TRBV4-1
J: TRBJ1-5
size: medium-sized
CDR3: CASSQGEFGKGGSNQPQHF
DNA: TGCGCCAGCAGCCAAGGGGAGTTTGGGAAGGGTGGAAGCAATCAGCCCCAGCATTTT

D: NA
V: TRBV2
J: TRBJ2-3
size: NA
CDR3: CASRIAGDTQYF
DNA: TGTGCCAGCAGAATAGCAGGAGATACGCAGTATTTT

D: NA
V: TRBV9
J: TRBJ2-3
size: NA
CDR3: CASSKKRSDTDTQYF
DNA: TGTGCCAGCAGCAAAAAAAGGTCGGACACAGATACGCAGTATTTT

D: TRBD1
V: TRBV27
J: TRBJ2-7
size: NA
CDR3: CASSIDRAYEQYF
DNA: TGTGCCAGCAGTATTGACAGGGCGTACGAGCAGTACTTC

D: TRBD2
V: TRBV6-5
J: TRBJ2-3
size: few
CDR3: CASRRRAGGTDTQYF
DNA: TGTGCCAGCAGGAGGAGGGCCGGGGGGACAGATACGCAGTATTTT

D: NA
V: TRBV5-6
J: TRBJ1-2
size: once
CDR3: CASSLSAVTGTKGYTF
DNA: TGTGCCAGCAGCTTGTCGGCGGTAACAGGGACGAAAGGCTACACCTTC

D: NA
V: TRBV5-1
J: TRBJ2-7
size: NA
CDR3: CASSGESYEQYF
DNA: TGCGCCAGCAGCGGGGAGAGCTACGAGCAGTACTTC